This T cell receptor beta chain was found in a study of regulatory T cells in long-lasting Graves disease. In the study overall: Under 3 months of antithyroid drugs had been taken by newly diagnosed Graves' patients.

Only a few counts were recorded for this clonotype. Regarding time point: newly diagnosed GD, antithyroid drugs for less than 3 months. Following extraction of RNA from PBMCs, that RNA was used to make the TCR library. Researchers made TCR beta libraries by using iRepertoire HTBI primers and running Arm-PCR on CDR3 regions. Each CDR3 protein is one row after TCRdb ran MiXCR on the multiplex PCR reads. The sample carries approximately 350,000 distinct CDR3 sequences, about 17% recorded once. The sample was also reused in another study, on T cells in Graves' hyperthyroidism and ophthalmopathy. That source reports: The HTBI primer set drove a first-round RT-PCR of the TCR CDR3. Blood also showed most of the thyroid clonotypes that were expanded above 0.001.

Sequencing used peripheral blood mononuclear cells (PBMCs), obtained at new diagnosis, from a patient treated with antithyroid drugs. This TCR was sampled from a woman under 30 with Graves disease.

The CDR3 DNA is TGTGCCAGCAGTGAGGCGGGGGGTTGGACCCAGTACTTC. Translating gives CASSEAGGWTQYF. The V and J genes are TRBV2 and TRBJ2-5; TRBD2 matches 8 bases. The CDR3 spans 13 residues. CDR1 and CDR2 from the germline V gene are SNHLY and FYNNEI. Trimming at V came to 3 bases and at J to 7 bases, leaving 4 bases not matched to a gene.